This TCR beta chain was captured by sequencing in a study of T cell responses to AZD1222 COVID-19 vaccine. General study findings and limits: A mostly white British donor set with more females was recruited, and clonal diversity was possibly underestimated.

The ends were cut back, 8 bases at V and 5 bases at J, with 18 bases in the middle. Germline V CDR1 and CDR2: SEHNR, FQNEAQ (reference sequence). CDR3 length equals 14 residues. Concerning this clone: Its specificity is not known.

Clones were read by immunoSEQ multiplex PCR, and TCRdb kept only the in-frame ones, dropping some. The table shows fewer than 200,000 clones, with approximately 92% occurring only once. The sample here was peripheral blood, taken on day 0 of AZD1222 vaccination. J is TRBJ1-1 and V is TRBV7-9; TRBD1 might be the D (6 bases). This receptor was obtained from an adult in good health. The CDR3 DNA reads TGTGCCAGCGTACCTCAGGGGAGTGGGACTGAAGCTTTCTTT. Its protein is CASVPQGSGTEAFF.